This entry lists 28 T cell receptor beta chains sequenced from one sample in a study of CD8+CD57+ T cells in acquired aplastic anemia. Patients picked for sequencing had shown CD8+CD57+ cell expansion detected by flow cytometry. The use of genomic DNA as template underpinned the TCR beta VDJ and CDR3 profiling. One entry per CDR3 protein, called by TCRdb with MiXCR from the reads. The sample yields about 150,000 distinct CDR3 sequences, about 48% seen once. The sequenced sample was sorted CD4+, CD8+, or CD8+CD57+ T cells (not recorded which) from PBMCs. The receptors originated from a human donor with aplastic anemia.

This clonotype has only a few counts. V is TRBV4-3 and J is TRBJ1-1; no firm D call. Trimming took off 0 bases at V and 0 bases at J, with 14 bases between the two ends. The CDR3 consists of 17 residues. Germline CDR1 and CDR2: LGHNA and YSLEER. CDR3 amino acids: CASSQDASYFMNTEAFF. CDR3 in DNA: TGCGCCAGCAGCCAAGACGCGTCCTATTTCATGAACACTGAAGCTTTCTTT.

To note about this clonotype: One end of the junction fails to match germline, which may point to a read error. This chain's CDR3 is CASSSRGTPSYSEQLF. The CDR3 bases are TGTGCCAGTAGCTCTCGGGGGACACCCTCCTACAGTGAGCAGTTGTTC. The rearrangement uses TRBV19 and TRBJ2-1; either TRBD1 or TRBD2 may supply D (6 bases each). The CDR3 length is 16 residues. The V gene's germline CDR1 is LNHDA and CDR2 SQIVND (reference sequence).

The chain employs TRBV2 and TRBJ2-7; possibly TRBD2 for D (6 bases). The V gene lost 5 bases and the J gene lost 5 bases, with 16 bases spanning the gap. Germline lookup yields CDR1 SNHLY and CDR2 FYNNEI. The CDR3 has 14 residues. CDR3 region: CASSLEGLRDEQYF. The CDR3 region has the DNA TGTGCCAGCAGTTTGGAGGGGCTGAGGGACGAGCAGTACTTC.

V gene TRBV15 combines with J gene TRBJ2-7, with TRBD2 as a possible D gene (6 bases). Germline CDR1 and CDR2: LNHNV and YYDKDF (reference sequence). The CDR3 is 16 residues long. With 0 bases removed from V and 2 bases from J, the gap between germline ends came to 14 bases. The CDR3 DNA reads as TGTGCCACCAGCAGAGATCTTCGGGAGTCCCCCTACGAGCAGTACTTC. Encoded protein: CATSRDLRESPYEQYF.

This clonotype was counted only a few times. This chain uses TRBV15 with TRBJ2-1; 8 bases agree with TRBD1. From germline, CDR1 is LNHNV and CDR2 YYDKDF (reference sequence). The CDR3 totals 15 residues. V lost 10 bases to trimming and J lost 0 bases; unmatched junction nucleotides: 8. The CDR3 nucleotides read TGTGCCATTCAAACAACAGGGGGCTCCTACAATGAGCAGTTCTTC. Translating it yields CAIQTTGGSYNEQFF.

In its sample, this clonotype was seen many times. The gene calls are TRBV4-2 and TRBJ2-1; D perhaps matches TRBD2 (6 bases). The CDR3 length is 16 residues. V dropped 0 bases and J dropped 9 bases, with 18 bases sitting between them. The germline CDR1 and CDR2 sequences are LGHNA and YNFKEQ. In DNA, the CDR3 is TGTGCCAGCAGCCAAGAGGTGAGGGATAGCGGAGGTGAGCAGTTCTTC. Amino acid sequence: CASSQEVRDSGGEQFF.

This clonotype occurred many times. This rearrangement joins TRBV12-3 or TRBV12-4 to TRBJ2-7; D is possibly TRBD2 (5 bases). V was trimmed by 2 bases and J by 5 bases, leaving 10 bases between them. This CDR3 is built from 13 residues. This chain's CDR3 is CASSLSGIDEQYF. The CDR3, as DNA: TGTGCCAGCAGTTTATCGGGGATAGACGAGCAGTACTTC.

The genes are TRBV7-9 and TRBJ1-5, with D perhaps matching TRBD1 (6 bases). Trimming took 4 bases from V and 4 from J, leaving 14 bases between them. CDR1 SEHNR and CDR2 FQNEAQ come from the germline V gene (reference sequence). CDR3 length equals 15 residues. For the CDR3, the DNA is TGTGCCAGCAGCTATTCGGGGGGGCGAAATCAGCCCCAGCATTTT. Its protein is CASSYSGGRNQPQHF.

Ten or more counts support this clonotype. The genes are TRBV20-1 and TRBJ2-7, with no clear D. CDR1 DFQATT and CDR2 SNEGSKA come from the germline V gene (reference sequence). The V and J ends lost 6 bases and 3 bases respectively, with 21 bases between them. The CDR3 runs 15 residues. Written as DNA, the CDR3 is TGCAGTGCCCTCCTCCGGGCAGACCTCTTCTACGAGCAGTACTTC. This codes for CSALLRADLFYEQYF.

This clonotype was picked up many times. The J gene is TRBJ2-7, the V gene TRBV7-9; 9 bases line up with TRBD1. Germline V gene data show CDR1 as SEHNR and CDR2 as FQNEAQ (reference sequence). With 5 bases clipped from V and 2 bases from J, the junction kept 10 bases outside the gene matches. The length of the CDR3 is 16 residues. CDR3: CASSAGQGFDPYEQYF. The CDR3 region has the DNA TGTGCCAGCAGCGCAGGACAGGGGTTCGACCCCTACGAGCAGTACTTC.

This clonotype has ten or more counts. The chain employs TRBV7-8 and TRBJ2-3; TRBD2 agrees at 7 bases. V trimming: 5 bases; J trimming: 1 base; junction bases outside the gene matches: 9. CDR3 length: 16 amino acids. Germline CDR1 reads SGHVS; CDR2 reads FQNEAQ. CDR3 DNA sequence: TGTGCCAGCAGCCCCCTGGGCGGGGGAGGCACAGATACGCAGTATTTT. It specifies CASSPLGGGGTDTQYF. Together with reference TRBV7-8 and TRBJ2-3, the CDR3 gives the full variable domain: GAGVSQSPRYKVAKRGQDVALRCDPISGHVSLFWYQQALGQGPEFLTYFQNEAQLDKSGLPSDRFFAERPEGSVSTLKIQRTQQEDSAVYLCASSPLGGGGTDTQYFGPGTRLTVL.

The gene calls are TRBV10-3 and TRBJ1-5, with a weak D call TRBD1 (5 bases). CDR3 size: 16 residues. Trimming took off 0 bases at V and 2 bases at J, with 11 bases between the two ends. Germline V CDR1 and CDR2: ENHRY, SYGVKD. DNA for the CDR3: TGTGCCATCAGTGAGTCGGGTGGGGCCGGCAATCAGCCCCAGCATTTT. Protein sequence: CAISESGGAGNQPQHF.

Of note for this clonotype: An end of the junction differs from the germline gene, which may be a read error. V gene TRBV7-7 combines with J gene TRBJ2-7; D is perhaps TRBD1 or TRBD2 (6 bases each). The CDR3 loop spans 16 amino acids. Per the germline V gene, CDR1 is SSHAT and CDR2 is FNYEAQ (reference sequence). CDR3 protein: CASSPGVRGFSREQYF. For the CDR3, the DNA is TGTGCTAGCAGTCCGGGAGTGAGGGGGTTTTCGAGAGAGCAGTACTTC.

This clonotype was counted many times. The chain combines TRBV20-1 with TRBJ1-2; tentatively, D is TRBD1 (5 bases). Germline loops: CDR1 DFQATT, CDR2 SNEGSKA (reference sequence). Trimming pared 0 bases from V and 0 bases from J, leaving 11 bases between. There are 15 residues in the CDR3. The DNA of the CDR3 is TGCAGTGCTAGAGAAGGGGCAGAAACTAACTATGGCTACACCTTC. Translation gives CSAREGAETNYGYTF.

This clonotype was picked up one time. This chain links TRBV25-1 with TRBJ1-1, with D hard to call. The CDR3 is 14 amino acids. The V end lost 6 bases, the J end lost 5 bases, and 16 bases lay between the germline ends. Germline CDR1 is MGHDK and CDR2 is SYGVNS. The CDR3 is CASSPALGGTEAFF. The CDR3 region has the DNA TGTGCCAGCAGCCCCGCCCTGGGTGGAACTGAAGCTTTCTTT. The variable domain in full, completed from reference TRBV25-1 and TRBJ1-1, reads EADIYQTPRYLVIGTGKKITLECSQTMGHDKMYWYQQDPGMELHLIHYSYGVNSTEKGDLSSESTVSRIRTEHFPLTLESARPSHTSQYLCASSPALGGTEAFFGQGTRLTVV.

This chain links TRBV20-1 with TRBJ2-7, with 13 positions matching TRBD2. V was pared by 6 bases and J by 5 bases, with 13 bases of the junction left unmatched. The CDR3 has 16 amino acids. Germline values: CDR1 DFQATT, CDR2 SNEGSKA (reference sequence). The CDR3 coding sequence is TGCAGTGCCATACAGTCCGGACTAGCGGGAGTGAACGAGCAGTACTTC. This encodes CSAIQSGLAGVNEQYF.

This clonotype has at least ten counts. V usage is TRBV14 and J usage is TRBJ2-7, with D perhaps TRBD2 (6 bases). This CDR3 spans 15 amino acids. V lost 0 bases to trimming and J lost 0 bases, with 9 bases between them. Looked up from germline, CDR1 is SGHDN and CDR2 is FVKESK. For the CDR3, the DNA is TGTGCCAGCAGCCAAGAACTAGCTGCCTCCTACGAGCAGTACTTC. Translated, it gives CASSQELAASYEQYF.

The chain recombines TRBV11-2 with TRBJ2-2, with TRBD2 identical over 8 bases. This CDR3 is built from 17 residues. The trim removed 5 bases at V and 5 bases at J, leaving 13 bases unmatched. CDR1 is SGHAT, CDR2 FQNNGV, per germline. CDR3 amino acids: CASSRYAGGELTGELFF. CDR3 DNA sequence: TGTGCCAGCAGCCGTTACGCGGGGGGAGAATTGACCGGGGAGCTGTTTTTT.

Note on this clonotype: This clone may be a read error of a much larger clone one base away. V usage is TRBV7-9 and J usage is TRBJ1-1; 8 bases are shared with TRBD1. The CDR3 spans 15 residues. In germline, CDR1 is SEHNR, CDR2 FQNEAQ (reference sequence). The CDR3 nucleotides are TGTGCCAGCAGCTTTTGGACAGGGATGAACACTGAAGCTTCCTTT. Translating gives CASSFWTGMNTEASF.

The chain links TRBV25-1 to TRBJ2-1, with unresolved D. The CDR3 extends over 11 amino acids. CDR1 and CDR2 from the germline V gene are MGHDK and SYGVNS. Trimming stripped 2 bases from V and 10 bases from J, with 6 bases between. The CDR3 DNA is TGTGCCAGCAGTGAACCCGCCGAGCAGTTCTTC. It codes for CASSEPAEQFF.

This clonotype has a count of ten or more. V gene TRBV5-5 combines with J gene TRBJ1-2; TRBD1 agrees at 7 bases. CDR1 SGHKS and CDR2 YYEKEE come from the germline V gene (reference sequence). The CDR3 totals 15 residues. The V gene end was trimmed by 1 base and the J gene end by 5 bases; junction bases not matched to a gene: 8. The CDR3 sequence: CASSLTLQGGYGYTF. DNA of the CDR3: TGTGCCAGCAGCTTGACGCTCCAGGGGGGATATGGCTACACCTTC. Complete variable domain (other parts from reference TRBV5-5 and TRBJ1-2): DAGVTQSPTHLIKTRGQQVTLRCSPISGHKSVSWYQQVLGQGPQFIFQYYEKEERGRGNFPDRFSARQFPNYSSELNVNALLLGDSALYLCASSLTLQGGYGYTFGSGTRLTVV.

This clonotype showed up just a few times. CDR3: CASSYYPPGGGAENEQFF. Written as DNA, the CDR3 is TGTGCCAGCAGTTACTACCCCCCTGGAGGGGGGGCCGAGAATGAGCAGTTCTTC. The chain couples TRBV6-5 to TRBJ2-1, with a tentative D call TRBD2 (7 bases). The germline V gene encodes CDR1 MNHEY and CDR2 SVGAGI. V was clipped by 1 base and J by 7 bases, with 23 bases between them. This CDR3 is built from 18 residues.

The V gene is TRBV13, the J gene TRBJ2-3; 9 bases line up with TRBD2. The CDR3 is 15 residues long. Trimming cost V 1 base and J 5 bases; bases outside gene matches: 4. Per germline, CDR1 PRHDT and CDR2 FYEKMQ (reference sequence). CDR3: CASSLAAGGKDTQYF. In nucleotides, the CDR3 is TGTGCCAGCAGCTTAGCAGCGGGGGGTAAAGATACGCAGTATTTT.

This sequence joins TRBV20-1 and TRBJ2-5, with 7 bases lining up with TRBD2. The V segment lost 6 bases and the J segment 1 base; nucleotides outside the gene matches: 5. Germline V gives CDR1 DFQATT, CDR2 SNEGSKA (reference sequence). This CDR3 has 13 residues. CDR3 region: CSARLAVQETQYF. The CDR3 DNA reads as TGCAGTGCAAGACTAGCCGTCCAAGAGACCCAGTACTTC.

This clonotype occurred a few times. The V call is TRBV12-3 or TRBV12-4, the J call TRBJ2-5; TRBD2 agrees at 11 bases. The J segment lost 9 bases and the V segment lost 6 bases, leaving 12 bases of the junction unmatched. The CDR3 covers 15 residues. The CDR3 coding sequence is TGTGCCAGCAGGCTTAGCGGGGGGGCGGGGGAGGCCCAGTACTTC. Translating it yields CASRLSGGAGEAQYF.

This chain connects TRBV7-8 to TRBJ2-7, with 8 nucleotides matching TRBD1. Unmatched junction bases numbered 8, after V lost 4 bases and J lost 0 bases. Germline CDR1 reads SGHVS; CDR2 reads FQNEAQ. This CDR3 contains 16 residues. The CDR3, as DNA: TGTGCCAGCAGCTCACGCCGGGACAGGCCCTCCTACGAGCAGTACTTC. Translated, it gives CASSSRRDRPSYEQYF.

This clonotype has only a few counts. The rearrangement joins TRBV10-3 to TRBJ1-6, with 8 nucleotides matching TRBD1. Germline trimming cut 6 bases from V and 10 bases from J; bases unmatched to any gene: 8. The CDR3 runs to 14 residues. Germline CDR1 is ENHRY and CDR2 is SYGVKD. CDR3: CAIRNGQGESPLHF. CDR3 nucleotides: TGTGCCATCAGGAACGGACAGGGAGAGTCACCCCTCCACTTT.

In its sample, this clonotype was seen many times. The chain carries TRBV9 and TRBJ2-3, with D perhaps given as TRBD1 or TRBD2 (5 bases each). V shed 0 bases and J shed 0 bases, with 8 bases lying between them. Germline V gene data show CDR1 as SGDLS and CDR2 as YYNGEE. This CDR3 spans 15 amino acids. Here the CDR3 reads CASSVAGSSTDTQYF. Written as DNA, the CDR3 is TGTGCCAGCAGCGTAGCAGGGAGTAGCACAGATACGCAGTATTTT.